A single sample gave rise to the 20 T cell receptor beta chains below, sequenced in a study of blood T cell repertoires in COVID-19. Method: immunoSEQ multiplex PCR; TCRdb's copy keeps in-frame clones and lacks some. Of more than 110,000 clones detected, 70% to 85% appear once; the ten largest clones hold 3% to 4.5%. The sample comprised peripheral blood. These receptors were obtained from a man aged 55-75 years with acute or convalescent COVID-19.

This chain connects TRBV4-3 to TRBJ2-1, with TRBD2 identical over 11 bases. CDR1 and CDR2 (germline): LGHNA, YSLEER. J was trimmed by 8 bases and V by 4 bases; bases with no gene match: 10. This CDR3 region has 16 residues. This chain's CDR3 is CASSPTLAGGFDEQFF. The CDR3 DNA reads as TGCGCCAGCAGCCCGACCCTAGCGGGAGGATTCGATGAGCAGTTCTTC.

This clone was seen just once. The chain has TRBV19 and TRBJ2-3, with 9 nucleotides matching TRBD1. V gave up 7 bases and J gave up 1 base; unmatched junction bases: 6. The length of the CDR3 is 15 residues. CDR1 is LNHDA and CDR2 is SQIVND in the germline V gene (reference sequence). CDR3: CASTAWDRGTDTQYF. The DNA for the CDR3 is TGTGCCAGTACAGCGTGGGACAGGGGCACAGATACGCAGTATTTT.

This chain uses TRBV19 with TRBJ2-1; possibly TRBD2 for D (6 bases). Trimming removed 7 bases at V and 6 bases at J, with 16 bases between. The CDR3 consists of 14 residues. Germline V gives CDR1 LNHDA, CDR2 SQIVND (reference sequence). CDR3 sequence: CASKEGITFNEQFF. Here the CDR3 DNA reads TGTGCCAGTAAGGAGGGCATAACCTTCAATGAGCAGTTCTTC.

The chain uses TRBV6-6 and TRBJ1-3; D unresolved. The V end lost 6 bases, the J end lost 2 bases, and 8 bases lay between the germline ends. This CDR3 region has 13 residues. Germline V gene lookup returns CDR1 MNHNY and CDR2 SVGAGI (reference sequence). CDR3: CASRLPPGNTIYF. CDR3 bases: TGTGCCAGCAGACTCCCTCCTGGAAACACCATATATTTT.

The rearrangement joins TRBV6-1 to TRBJ1-4; 7 bases match TRBD1. Trimming cost V 3 bases and J 5 bases; bases outside gene matches: 6. Germline V gene sequence: CDR1 MNHNS, CDR2 SASEGT. The CDR3 spans 15 residues. Here the CDR3 reads CASSDLGTVNEKLFF. The CDR3 nucleotides read TGTGCCAGCAGTGACCTCGGGACAGTCAATGAAAAACTGTTTTTT.

This sequence joins TRBV7-2 and TRBJ2-3, with 15 nucleotides matching TRBD2. After removal of 6 bases from V and 2 bases from J, the junction contained 6 bases not matched to a gene. CDR1 SGHTA and CDR2 FQGNSA come from the germline V gene. The CDR3 loop spans 17 amino acids. CDR3 region: CASRRTSGRDDTDTQYF. As DNA, the CDR3 is TGTGCCAGCAGAAGGACTAGCGGGAGGGACGACACAGATACGCAGTATTTT.

The J gene is TRBJ1-2, the V gene TRBV4-2; tentative D call: TRBD1 (5 bases). Germline CDR1 and CDR2: LGHNA and YNFKEQ. The CDR3 contains 15 residues. Trimming removed 0 bases at V and 5 bases at J, with 13 bases between. The CDR3 is CASSQDPGNGYGYTF. The CDR3 DNA follows: TGTGCCAGCAGCCAAGACCCAGGGAATGGGTATGGCTACACCTTC.

The chain joins TRBV5-1 to TRBJ2-3; 8 bases fit TRBD1. CDR3 length: 17 amino acids. The germline CDR1 and CDR2 sequences are SGHRS and YFSETQ. The junction had 9 bases not matched to a gene; V was cut back by 0 bases and J by 3 bases. CDR3 nucleotides: TGCGCCAGCAGCTTGGGCGACAGGGGTGGGATGACAGATACGCAGTATTTT. Translated, it gives CASSLGDRGGMTDTQYF.

V and J are TRBV6-1 and TRBJ2-1, with TRBD2 matching over 8 bases. The CDR3 length is 16 residues. Germline CDR1 reads MNHNS; CDR2 reads SASEGT. V shed 0 bases and J 2 bases; nucleotides not matched to a gene: 3. This CDR3 is CASSEASGNPYNEQFF. DNA for the CDR3: TGTGCCAGCAGTGAAGCTAGCGGGAATCCCTACAATGAGCAGTTCTTC.

The chain links TRBV3-1 (or the pseudogene TRBV3-2) to TRBJ1-1, with TRBD1 matching over 7 bases. CDR1 and CDR2 (germline): LGHDT, YNNKEL (reference sequence). Trimming cost V 8 bases and J 3 bases; bases outside gene matches: 9. The CDR3 loop spans 14 amino acids. DNA of the CDR3: TGTGCCAGCCAAACTCGACAGGGCTACACTGAAGCTTTCTTT. It translates to CASQTRQGYTEAFF.

This chain uses TRBV4-1 with TRBJ1-1, with 7 bases that match TRBD1. V dropped 3 bases and J dropped 4; count of bases not matched to a gene: 17. CDR1 and CDR2 (germline): MGHRA, YSYEKL. The CDR3 length is 18 residues. The CDR3, as DNA: TGCGCCAGCAGCCAGGGAGCCTTAGGGGGCCGAGAGGCCACTGAAGCTTTCTTT. It translates to CASSQGALGGREATEAFF.

CDR3 region: CASSRRLTGPYNEQFF. For the CDR3, the DNA is TGTGCCAGCAGTCGTCGACTGACAGGCCCCTACAATGAGCAGTTCTTC. The V call is TRBV28, the J call TRBJ2-1, with a weak D call TRBD1 (6 bases). Trimming pared 5 bases from V and 2 bases from J, leaving 16 bases between. This CDR3 has 16 residues. Germline V gene lookup returns CDR1 MDHEN and CDR2 SYDVKM.

This chain's CDR3 is CASSGTGGGYGYTF. The CDR3 DNA reads TGTGCCAGCAGCGGGACAGGGGGCGGCTATGGCTACACCTTC. J is TRBJ1-2 and V is TRBV2; TRBD1 matches at 12 bases. Unmatched junction bases numbered 3, after V lost 6 bases and J lost 4 bases. The CDR3 covers 14 residues. Germline V lookup: CDR1 SNHLY, CDR2 FYNNEI.

This clone was counted once. The chain couples TRBV28 to TRBJ2-5, with 8 nucleotides matching TRBD1. Trimming took 5 bases from V and 1 from J; bases not matched to a gene: 9. Germline CDR1 is MDHEN and CDR2 is SYDVKM. The CDR3 sequence is 16 residues long. CDR3 region: CASSPRTGKGQETQYF. CDR3 in DNA: TGTGCCAGCAGTCCCCGGACAGGGAAGGGCCAAGAGACCCAGTACTTC.

The chain is built from TRBV15 and TRBJ1-4, with D possibly TRBD1 on 6 matching bases. Germline assignment: CDR1 LNHNV and CDR2 YYDKDF (reference sequence). V lost 3 bases and J lost 8, with 13 bases in between. CDR3 length equals 14 residues. CDR3 bases: TGTGCCACCAGCAGGGACAGACTACGGGAAAAACTGTTTTTT. This encodes CATSRDRLREKLFF.

V is TRBV6-5 and J is TRBJ2-2; weak D call: TRBD2 (5 bases). This CDR3 is 16 amino acids long. V shed 0 bases and J shed 6 bases, with 14 bases lying between them. Germline V gene data show CDR1 as MNHEY and CDR2 as SVGAGI. CDR3 sequence: CASSYSEVAMAGELFF. Written as DNA, the CDR3 is TGTGCCAGCAGTTACTCGGAAGTAGCGATGGCCGGGGAGCTGTTTTTT.

This clone has just one count. V gene TRBV5-5 combines with J gene TRBJ2-6; TRBD2 agrees at 13 bases. V lost 0 bases, J lost 3 bases, and 3 bases stayed unmatched. Germline lookup yields CDR1 SGHKS and CDR2 YYEKEE (reference sequence). The CDR3 covers 18 residues. Here the CDR3 DNA reads TGTGCCAGCAGCTTGGGGACTAGCGGGAGTGGTGGGGCCAACGTCCTGACTTTC. This codes for CASSLGTSGSGGANVLTF.

The chain carries TRBV5-4 and TRBJ2-7; 10 bases agree with TRBD2. CDR1 SGHNT and CDR2 YYREEE come from the germline V gene (reference sequence). CDR3 length: 16 amino acids. V trimming: 4 bases; J trimming: 1 base; junction bases outside the gene matches: 8. CDR3 amino acids: CASSPLAGAVSYEQYF. CDR3 nucleotide sequence: TGTGCCAGCAGCCCCCTAGCGGGAGCGGTATCCTACGAGCAGTACTTC.

The V gene is TRBV6-2 or TRBV6-3, the J gene TRBJ1-5, with 12 bases lining up with TRBD1. The CDR3 spans 16 residues. The V gene's germline CDR1 is MNHEY and CDR2 SVGEGT. V lost 2 bases to trimming and J lost 7 bases; unmatched junction nucleotides: 6. The CDR3 loop reads CASSYTGTGGLQPQHF. As DNA, the CDR3 is TGTGCCAGCAGTTACACTGGGACAGGGGGCTTGCAGCCCCAGCATTTT.

The chain couples TRBV12-3 or TRBV12-4 to TRBJ2-3; D remains unclear. Trimming shortened V by 6 bases and J by 1 base, and 8 bases separated the two germline ends. This CDR3 contains 13 residues. CDR3 region: CASSQLGTDTQYF. For the CDR3, the DNA is TGTGCCAGCAGCCAGCTAGGCACAGATACGCAGTATTTT.